The 9 T cell receptor beta chains reported below all come from one sample, sequenced in a study of T cell repertoires in cytomegalovirus infection. TCRdb used MiXCR to reprocess the reads, holding one entry per CDR3 protein. In the table there are fewer than 85,000 distinct CDR3 sequences, 4% of which are singletons. What was sequenced was PBMCs. Receptors originate from a human donor in good health (CMV status not recorded). Some clones in this sample may be carry-over from other donors' samples.

There are many counts of this clonotype. V is TRBV11-2 and J is TRBJ2-3, with 8 bases identical to TRBD1. Trimming took 5 bases from V and 5 from J; bases not matched to a gene: 21. CDR1 SGHAT and CDR2 FQNNGV come from the germline V gene. This CDR3 has 19 amino acids. In DNA, the CDR3 is TGTGCCAGCAGCGCCCGACAGGGGACGAGGACACGGGTAGGAGATACGCAGTATTTT. Its translation is CASSARQGTRTRVGDTQYF.

This clonotype occurred many times. V usage is TRBV20-1 and J usage is TRBJ2-1; D may match TRBD1 or TRBD2 (5 bases each). The CDR3 covers 13 residues. The V end was cut by 5 bases, the J end by 8 bases, with 16 bases between. Germline loops: CDR1 DFQATT, CDR2 SNEGSKA (reference sequence). In nucleotides, the CDR3 is TGCAGTGCTGGGGGTGAAAAGGGCGATGAGCAGTTCTTC. The encoded protein is CSAGGEKGDEQFF.

This clonotype was recorded at least ten times. The chain has TRBV7-6 and TRBJ1-4; unclear D gene. Germline V gene lookup returns CDR1 SGHVS and CDR2 FNYEAQ. Trimming stripped 5 bases from V and 3 bases from J, with 10 bases between. This CDR3 is built from 14 residues. The chain's CDR3 is CASSQAESNEKLFF. CDR3 bases: TGTGCCAGCAGCCAAGCGGAGTCTAATGAAAAACTGTTTTTT.

This clonotype was picked up many times. The chain recombines TRBV7-2 with TRBJ1-4; the D is unclear. CDR1 and CDR2 (germline): SGHTA, FQGNSA. Trimming pared 4 bases from V and 5 bases from J, leaving 14 bases between. The CDR3 extends over 15 amino acids. The DNA for the CDR3 is TGTGCCAGCAGCTCACGAGGCAGCGACAATGAAAAACTGTTTTTT. Translated: CASSSRGSDNEKLFF.

This clonotype was seen at least ten times. The CDR3 DNA reads as TGTGCCAGCAGCCCCTCGGGACAGGGCTACAATGAGCAGTTCTTC. Residues: CASSPSGQGYNEQFF. The J gene is TRBJ2-1, the V gene TRBV7-9, with TRBD1 matching over 9 bases. The CDR3 is 15 residues long. With 5 bases clipped from V and 3 bases from J, the junction kept 5 bases outside the gene matches. CDR1 and CDR2 (germline): SEHNR, FQNEAQ (reference sequence).

Many counts were recorded for this clonotype. The J gene is TRBJ2-1, the V gene TRBV5-1, with 12 nucleotides matching TRBD2. V trimming: 2 bases; J trimming: 6 bases; junction bases outside the gene matches: 3. The length of the CDR3 is 15 residues. The germline V gene has CDR1 SGHRS and CDR2 YFSETQ. CDR3 bases: TGCGCCAGCAGCTTACAACTAGCGGGAGGCAATGAGCAGTTCTTC. Translated: CASSLQLAGGNEQFF.

Details on this clonotype: This may stem from a read error, because a much larger clone lies one nucleotide away. The rearrangement uses TRBV7-9 and TRBJ2-7; 9 bases are a match to TRBD1. The V segment lost 4 bases and the J segment 3 bases; nucleotides outside the gene matches: 1. This CDR3 is built from 13 residues. Per the germline V gene, CDR1 is SEHNR and CDR2 is FQNEAQ (reference sequence). The CDR3 sequence: CASSWGQGYEQYF. For the CDR3, the DNA is TGTGCCAGCAGCTGGGGACAGGGCTACGAGCAGTACTTC.

This clonotype came up a few times. The rearrangement uses TRBV29-1 and TRBJ2-3; TRBD2 aligns across 8 bases. Germline V gives CDR1 SQVTM, CDR2 ANQGSEA. J gave up 1 base and V 4 bases, and 7 bases lay outside the gene matches. This CDR3 is 15 amino acids long. The CDR3 DNA follows: TGCAGCGTTGGAGGGAGTAGCGGGGGCACAGATACGCAGTATTTT. It specifies CSVGGSSGGTDTQYF.

Ten or more counts support this clonotype. V gene TRBV6-4 combines with J gene TRBJ1-1; 8 bases line up with TRBD1. Germline CDR1 is MRHNA and CDR2 is SNTAGT. V shed 3 bases and J 1 base; nucleotides not matched to a gene: 4. CDR3 length: 15 residues. The DNA of the CDR3 is TGTGCCAGCAGTGATCCAGGGACAGGGAACACTGAAGCTTTCTTT. As protein: CASSDPGTGNTEAFF.